The 16 T cell receptor beta chains reported below all come from one sample, sequenced in a study of cytomegalovirus exposure and HLA in healthy donors. Libraries were prepared by immunoSEQ multiplex PCR; TCRdb keeps only in-frame clonotypes and omits some of them. The table includes about 160,000 clones, around 96% detected once. Sequenced material: PBMCs. These receptors were obtained from a woman between 18 and 29 years old in good health and CMV-seronegative.

J is TRBJ2-7 and V is TRBV15; a possible D gene is TRBD2 (7 bases). The CDR3 runs to 17 residues. V was clipped by 0 bases and J by 0 bases, with 15 bases between them. The germline gives CDR1 LNHNV, CDR2 YYDKDF (reference sequence). The CDR3 nucleotides are TGTGCCACCAGCAGAGATGGGAGGGGGACAACCTCCTACGAGCAGTACTTC. This codes for CATSRDGRGTTSYEQYF. Using reference TRBV15 and TRBJ2-7 for the parts outside the CDR3, the full variable domain is DAMVIQNPRYQVTQFGKPVTLSCSQTLNHNVMYWYQQKSSQAPKLLFHYYDKDFNNEADTPDNFQSRRPNTSFCFLDIRSPGLGDTAMYLCATSRDGRGTTSYEQYFGPGTRLTVT.

This chain connects TRBV18 to TRBJ2-3; TRBD2 agrees at 7 bases. CDR1 and CDR2 from the germline V gene are KGHSH and LQKENI. The junction had 8 bases not matched to a gene; V was cut back by 5 bases and J by 3 bases. The CDR3 extends over 15 amino acids. CDR3 amino acids: CASSSGLVGTDTQYF. In DNA form, the CDR3 reads TGTGCCAGCTCATCTGGACTAGTTGGAACAGATACGCAGTATTTT.

V and J are TRBV7-2 and TRBJ2-1; no firm D call. Germline CDR1 is SGHTA and CDR2 is FQGNSA. The CDR3 has 15 amino acids. V was shortened by 0 bases and J by 0 bases, with 6 bases between the two germline ends. The CDR3 DNA reads as TGTGCCAGCAGCTTAGCGGAGAGCTCCTACAATGAGCAGTTCTTC. Its protein product is CASSLAESSYNEQFF.

This clone was recorded only once. The rearrangement links TRBV9 to TRBJ1-2; TRBD1 agrees at 8 bases. J lost 4 bases, V lost 4 bases, and 3 bases had no gene match. CDR3 size: 13 residues. The germline CDR1 and CDR2 sequences are SGDLS and YYNGEE. The CDR3 protein is CASSTGQGYGYTF. In DNA form, the CDR3 reads TGTGCCAGCAGCACAGGACAGGGCTATGGCTACACCTTC.

V usage is TRBV5-1 and J usage is TRBJ2-2, with 11 bases matching TRBD2. V trimming: 0 bases; J trimming: 0 bases; junction bases outside the gene matches: 4. Germline lookup yields CDR1 SGHRS and CDR2 YFSETQ. The CDR3 length is 18 residues. Here the CDR3 DNA reads TGCGCCAGCAGCTTGGCCCTAGCGGGGGGACCGAACACCGGGGAGCTGTTTTTT. As protein: CASSLALAGGPNTGELFF.

This rearrangement joins TRBV21-1 to TRBJ2-7; the table's D call, TRBD1, was not checked against the DNA. TRBV21-1 is listed as a pseudogene. CDR3 length equals 13 residues. The CDR3 region is CASSKDRGKFEYF. DNA for the CDR3: TGTGCCAGCAGCAAGGACAGGGGGAAGTTTGAGTACTTC.

The chain carries TRBV13 and TRBJ1-1, with a possible D match to TRBD1 (6 bases). The V end was cut by 5 bases, the J end by 1 base, with 8 bases between. Germline values: CDR1 PRHDT, CDR2 FYEKMQ (reference sequence). The CDR3 sequence is 13 residues long. This chain's CDR3 is CASSLQGNTEAFF. As DNA, the CDR3 is TGTGCCAGCAGCCTACAGGGGAACACTGAAGCTTTCTTT.

The chain couples TRBV6-5 to TRBJ2-5; 8 positions agree with TRBD2. Unmatched junction bases numbered 3, after V lost 0 bases and J lost 3 bases. Germline lookup yields CDR1 MNHEY and CDR2 SVGAGI. This CDR3 is 15 amino acids long. The CDR3 region has the DNA TGTGCCAGCAGTTACTCGGGGACTAGTAAAGAGACCCAGTACTTC. It codes for CASSYSGTSKETQYF.

Concerning this clone: A read error may produce the germline difference seen at one junction end. This chain uses TRBV19 with TRBJ1-1, with 9 bases matching TRBD1. The CDR3 has 14 residues. The germline V gene encodes CDR1 LNHDA and CDR2 SQIVND (reference sequence). The chain's CDR3 is CASSWGQGITEAFF. The CDR3 DNA follows: TGTGCAAGTAGTTGGGGACAGGGAATTACTGAAGCTTTCTTT.

This chain uses TRBV6-4 with TRBJ2-7; 13 bases match TRBD2. V lost 5 bases and J lost 2; bases outside the gene matches: 18. The germline CDR1 and CDR2 sequences are MRHNA and SNTAGT. The CDR3 runs to 20 residues. The CDR3 is CASSRGGVLPGLAGAYEQYF. The DNA for the CDR3 is TGTGCCAGCAGTCGGGGTGGGGTGTTACCTGGACTAGCGGGAGCCTACGAGCAGTACTTC.

The genes are TRBV4-3 and TRBJ1-2; D might be TRBD1 (6 bases). The CDR3 length is 13 residues. V lost 4 bases and J lost 5, with 11 bases in between. Germline lookup yields CDR1 LGHNA and CDR2 YSLEER. The CDR3 protein is CASSLTTGYGYTF. The DNA of the CDR3 is TGCGCCAGCAGCCTTACTACAGGGTATGGCTACACCTTC.

The chain joins TRBV4-1 to TRBJ1-2; weak D call: TRBD1 (5 bases). The germline V gene encodes CDR1 MGHRA and CDR2 YSYEKL. Trimming removed 1 base from V and 6 bases from J, with 27 bases in between. This CDR3 contains 19 residues. In nucleotides, the CDR3 is TGCGCCAGCAGCCAAGGAGTAAAGGGGTCATTCGGCAGAACGGATGGCTACACCTTC. Its protein product is CASSQGVKGSFGRTDGYTF.

The chain joins TRBV2 to TRBJ1-5, with D possibly being TRBD1 (5 bases). The V and J ends lost 6 bases and 2 bases respectively, with 11 bases between them. Germline V CDR1 and CDR2: SNHLY, FYNNEI. The CDR3 runs to 14 residues. CDR3 nucleotide sequence: TGTGCCAGCAGGGGGGGGGTGGGCAATCAGCCCCAGCATTTT. This encodes CASRGGVGNQPQHF. Based on the CDR3 plus reference TRBV2 and TRBJ1-5, the full variable domain is EPEVTQTPSHQVTQMGQEVILRCVPISNHLYFYWYRQILGQKVEFLVSFYNNEISEKSEIFDDQFSVERPDGSNFTLKIRSTKLEDSAMYFCASRGGVGNQPQHFGDGTRLSIL.

The rearrangement uses TRBV11-2 and TRBJ2-3; 8 bases are shared with TRBD2. Germline V gene lookup returns CDR1 SGHAT and CDR2 FQNNGV. The length of the CDR3 is 18 residues. Unmatched junction bases numbered 15, after V lost 5 bases and J lost 2 bases. CDR3 DNA: TGTGCCAGCAGCCCCATAGGGCCCAAGCGGGGGCCCACAGATACGCAGTATTTT. It encodes CASSPIGPKRGPTDTQYF.

The CDR3 region has the DNA TGTGCCAGCAGCCAAGTAGCCCTTCGGACTAGTAGCACAGATACGCAGTATTTT. The encoded protein is CASSQVALRTSSTDTQYF. V is TRBV4-2 and J is TRBJ2-3; 7 nucleotides line up with TRBD2. J gave up 0 bases and V 1 base, and 10 bases lay outside the gene matches. Per the germline V gene, CDR1 is LGHNA and CDR2 is YNFKEQ. The CDR3 contains 18 residues.

The chain carries TRBV7-2 and TRBJ2-2; 8 nucleotides match TRBD1. Germline assignment: CDR1 SGHTA and CDR2 FQGNSA. J gave up 6 bases and V 1 base, and 4 bases lay outside the gene matches. The CDR3 sequence is 15 residues long. CDR3 protein: CASSLGQGAPGELFF. The CDR3 DNA reads TGTGCCAGCAGCTTAGGTCAGGGGGCGCCCGGGGAGCTGTTTTTT.